The 15 T cell receptor beta chains below all came from one sample that was sequenced in a study of vaccination effects on CD4 cells after COVID-19. Sequencing in the ViraFEST assay came after antigen-specific CD4+ T cells had been expanded with viral peptide pools, which were used to stimulate PBMC. Culture lasted around eleven days before CD4+ T cell isolation. Their antigens are not known. Some clones are missing from TCRdb's copy, which holds only in-frame ones; the method was immunoSEQ multiplex PCR. The data show some 20,000 clones, with around three quarters seen just once and less than 20% held by the top ten. Sequencing used CD4+ T cells from PBMCs cultured with HCoV-229E spike peptides, obtained before COVID-19 vaccination. The receptors come from a human donor who received a COVID-19 vaccine.

The J gene is TRBJ2-5, the V gene TRBV3-1 (or the pseudogene TRBV3-2); TRBD2 aligns across 12 bases. The CDR3 runs to 16 residues. CDR1 and CDR2 (germline): LGHDT, YNNKEL (reference sequence). The V gene end was trimmed by 3 bases and the J gene end by 5 bases; junction bases not matched to a gene: 7. The CDR3 DNA sequence: TGTGCCAGCAGCCACATACTAGCGGGGGGAGGGGAGACCCAGTACTTC. Translated: CASSHILAGGGETQYF.

CDR3 nucleotide sequence: TGCAGTGCTACAGGGTCTGGGGAGCAGTACTTC. The encoded protein is CSATGSGEQYF. The rearrangement joins TRBV20-1 to TRBJ2-7, with D possibly being TRBD1 (5 bases). Germline V CDR1 and CDR2: DFQATT, SNEGSKA (reference sequence). The CDR3 covers 11 residues. Trimming stripped 4 bases from V and 7 bases from J, with 11 bases between.

This chain links TRBV29-1 with TRBJ1-6, with a weak D call TRBD1 (5 bases). Trimming pared 4 bases from V and 5 bases from J, leaving 9 bases between. This CDR3 region has 13 residues. Germline CDR1 SQVTM, CDR2 ANQGSEA. DNA for the CDR3: TGCAGCGTTGGTCTAGGGGATAATTCACCCCTCCACTTT. Its translation is CSVGLGDNSPLHF. Variable domain in full (rest from reference TRBV29-1 and TRBJ1-6): SAVISQKPSRDICQRGTSLTIQCQVDSQVTMMFWYRQQPGQSLTLIATANQGSEATYESGFVIDKFPISRPNLTFSTLTVSNMSPEDSSIYLCSVGLGDNSPLHFGNGTRLTVT.

The rearrangement links TRBV30 to TRBJ2-5, with 12 bases identical to TRBD2. This CDR3 is 16 amino acids long. J was trimmed by 5 bases and V by 3 bases; bases with no gene match: 10. Germline values: CDR1 GTSNPN, CDR2 SVGIG (reference sequence). CDR3 nucleotide sequence: TGTGCCTGGAGCCACACCGGACTAGCGGGGTTGGAGACCCAGTACTTC. It specifies CAWSHTGLAGLETQYF.

This chain links TRBV18 with TRBJ1-4; D is perhaps TRBD1 (6 bases). The germline CDR1 and CDR2 sequences are KGHSH and LQKENI. The CDR3 is made up of 13 amino acids. Between the trimmed V and J ends, which lost 11 bases and 0 bases, there was a span of 10 bases. CDR3 DNA: TGTGCCGGACAGAGAGCAACTAATGAAAAACTGTTTTTT. Translating gives CAGQRATNEKLFF.

V usage is TRBV4-1 and J usage is TRBJ1-1; 8 positions match TRBD1. Trimming removed 0 bases from V and 3 bases from J; junction bases left unmatched: 9. The CDR3 extends over 17 amino acids. Germline CDR1 reads MGHRA; CDR2 reads YSYEKL. CDR3 DNA: TGCGCCAGCAGCCAAGATCTAGGACAGGGATCGGACACTGAAGCTTTCTTT. Encoded protein: CASSQDLGQGSDTEAFF.

The J gene is TRBJ1-5, the V gene TRBV13, with 9 bases matching TRBD1. The V gene end was trimmed by 5 bases and the J gene end by 5 bases; junction bases not matched to a gene: 4. CDR3 length: 14 residues. Germline V gene data show CDR1 as PRHDT and CDR2 as FYEKMQ (reference sequence). The CDR3 region is CASSPGQGHQPQHF. The CDR3, as DNA: TGTGCCAGCAGCCCCGGACAGGGGCATCAGCCCCAGCATTTT.

This rearrangement joins TRBV30 to TRBJ1-4; a possible D gene is TRBD1 (6 bases). V was pared by 7 bases and J by 8 bases, with 11 bases between. From germline, CDR1 is GTSNPN and CDR2 SVGIG (reference sequence). The CDR3 is made up of 11 amino acids. CDR3: CASGTPEKLFF. The CDR3 region has the DNA TGTGCCTCCGGGACACCAGAAAAACTGTTTTTT. The whole variable domain, filled in from reference TRBV30 and TRBJ1-4, reads SQTIHQWPATLVQPVGSPLSLECTVEGTSNPNLYWYRQAAGRGLQLLFYSVGIGQISSEVPQNLSASRPQDRQFILSSKKLLLSDSGFYLCASGTPEKLFFGSGTQLSVL.

This clone qualifies as large (0.1 to 1%). V usage is TRBV18 and J usage is TRBJ2-3, with a possible D match to TRBD2 (6 bases). Germline V gene lookup returns CDR1 KGHSH and CDR2 LQKENI. V lost 3 bases, J lost 0 bases, and 10 bases lay in between. CDR3 length equals 15 residues. The CDR3 loop is CASSPDYLSTDTQYF. Written as DNA, the CDR3 is TGTGCCAGCTCACCGGACTACCTGAGCACAGATACGCAGTATTTT.

This clone has just a few counts. The V and J genes are TRBV2 and TRBJ1-1; TRBD1 agrees at 7 bases. This CDR3 is built from 12 residues. The trim removed 7 bases at V and 6 bases at J, leaving 5 bases unmatched. Germline CDR1 reads SNHLY; CDR2 reads FYNNEI. The CDR3 DNA is TGTGCCAGCACTCACAGGGGAGCTGAAGCTTTCTTT. Amino acid sequence: CASTHRGAEAFF.

The rearrangement joins TRBV10-3 to TRBJ1-1, with a possible D match to TRBD1 (6 bases). This CDR3 has 13 residues. Per the germline V gene, CDR1 is ENHRY and CDR2 is SYGVKD. V gave up 4 bases and J gave up 1 base, with 7 bases separating them. CDR3 sequence reads: CAISGTANTEAFF. CDR3 DNA sequence: TGTGCCATCAGTGGGACAGCGAACACTGAAGCTTTCTTT.

The rearrangement joins TRBV27 to TRBJ1-3; 9 bases agree with TRBD1. Germline V gene data show CDR1 as MNHEY and CDR2 as SMNVEV (reference sequence). Trimming at V came to 5 bases and at J to 5 bases, leaving 4 bases not matched to a gene. The CDR3 spans 14 residues. The CDR3 nucleotides read TGTGCCAGCAGTCCGGGACAGGGTAGAAACACCATATATTTT. Protein: CASSPGQGRNTIYF.

V usage is TRBV30 and J usage is TRBJ1-2; D perhaps matches TRBD1 (6 bases). V was cut by 0 bases and J by 8 bases, with 10 bases left in between. Per germline, CDR1 GTSNPN and CDR2 SVGIG (reference sequence). The CDR3 is 12 amino acids. DNA for the CDR3: TGTGCCTGGAGTGTCGTGGGGGGCGGCTACACCTTC. It is translated as CAWSVVGGGYTF.

This clone was seen a few times. The chain has TRBV6-1 and TRBJ1-3; maybe TRBD1 (5 bases). V was clipped by 3 bases and J by 6 bases, with 12 bases between them. This CDR3 contains 14 residues. Germline values: CDR1 MNHNS, CDR2 SASEGT. The CDR3: CASSDRQNQNTIYF. The CDR3 bases are TGTGCCAGCAGTGATAGACAGAACCAAAACACCATATATTTT.

The chain couples TRBV25-1 to TRBJ2-3; 7 bases agree with TRBD2. Germline CDR1 reads MGHDK; CDR2 reads SYGVNS. The CDR3 loop spans 14 amino acids. After removal of 5 bases from V and 0 bases from J, the junction contained 2 bases not matched to a gene. CDR3 DNA sequence: TGTGCCAGCAGTTCCGGGGGGAGCACAGATACGCAGTATTTT. It encodes CASSSGGSTDTQYF.